This T cell receptor beta chain was recorded in a study of blood T cell repertoires in COVID-19. On the study more broadly: PBMCs, B-cell-depleted T cells, or T cells provided the cDNA or gDNA that made up the material.

Donors were grouped by their self-reported clinical history. As originally analysed: Amplified reference gene primers provided the basis for estimating nucleated cell counts. This table comes from immunoSEQ multiplex PCR, and its TCRdb copy is limited to in-frame clones, with some not included. D and trimming were read from the DNA, whereas the V and J calls and clone size are those reported in that table. The sample contains a few hundred thousand clones, more than 75% of which appear only once. This CDR3 comprises 14 residues. The V gene's germline CDR1 is MNHEY and CDR2 SVGEGT. V dropped 2 bases and J dropped 4; count of bases not matched to a gene: 5.

The chain is built from TRBV6-2 or TRBV6-3 and TRBJ2-7; 7 bases map to TRBD1. Sequencing was performed on PBMCs or T cells enriched from blood (not recorded which). The sequence came from a woman in her late teens or twenties who had recovered from COVID-19. In nucleotides, the CDR3 is TGTGCCAGCAGTTACACCCCGGGACAGTACGAGCAGTACTTC. It codes for CASSYTPGQYEQYF.